Shown below are 10 T cell receptor beta chains from a single sample sequenced in a study of shared T cell receptors in the human thymus (dated by TCRdb to the early 2020s). The library relied on the immunoSEQ multiplex PCR assay. The table was pulled from immuneACCESS by TCRdb, which kept in-frame rearrangements only. Such tables lose some clones; where checked, under half of the loss comes from unresolved V genes, and the rest has no known cause. The sample table holds around 340,000 clones, of which about 95% were seen once. The ten largest clonotypes hold around 0.019% of the sample. The sequenced sample was thymocytes. The receptors come from a human donor.

J is TRBJ2-7 and V is TRBV4-3, with 8 bases aligning to TRBD2. The germline V gene encodes CDR1 LGHNA and CDR2 YSLEER. The CDR3 length is 14 residues. J gave up 4 bases and V 4 bases, and 6 bases lay outside the gene matches. In DNA form, the CDR3 reads TGCGCCAGCAGCCCGGGACTAGGTCAATACGAGCAGTACTTC. Translation: CASSPGLGQYEQYF.

J is TRBJ2-5 and V is TRBV5-4; 8 bases fit TRBD2. The V and J ends lost 5 bases and 3 bases, in that order; junction bases with no gene match: 18. Germline CDR1 SGHNT, CDR2 YYREEE (reference sequence). The length of the CDR3 is 18 residues. CDR3: CASSDPPPAGEREETQYF. DNA of the CDR3: TGTGCCAGCAGTGACCCGCCCCCAGCGGGAGAGAGAGAAGAGACCCAGTACTTC.

With regard to this clone: This CDR3 is also generated by other DNA sequences in the sample. The chain is built from TRBV10-3 and TRBJ2-1; 7 bases map to TRBD2. Trimming cost V 4 bases and J 1 base; bases outside gene matches: 1. The CDR3 contains 14 residues. The germline CDR1 and CDR2 sequences are ENHRY and SYGVKD. The CDR3 region has the DNA TGTGCCATCAGTGGGGGACTATCCTACAATGAGCAGTTCTTC. It specifies CAISGGLSYNEQFF.

This clone was seen only once. The J gene is TRBJ2-3, the V gene TRBV5-4; D uncertain. Deletions cut 0 bases from V and 3 bases from J, with 14 bases between. Looked up from germline, CDR1 is SGHNT and CDR2 is YYREEE (reference sequence). The CDR3 length is 16 residues. The chain's CDR3 is CASSLDRTKTTDTQYF. CDR3 in DNA: TGTGCCAGCAGCTTGGACCGCACCAAGACGACAGATACGCAGTATTTT.

This chain joins TRBV20-1 and TRBJ2-3, with D possibly called TRBD1 or TRBD2 (5 bases each). Trimming took 3 bases from V and 6 from J, leaving 7 bases between them. Looked up from germline, CDR1 is DFQATT and CDR2 is SNEGSKA (reference sequence). The CDR3 consists of 11 residues. In DNA form, the CDR3 reads TGCAGTGCTAGTTGGGGGGATACGCAGTATTTT. Residues: CSASWGDTQYF.

The chain has TRBV4-2 and TRBJ2-1; 9 bases line up with TRBD2. The CDR3 is 16 residues long. The germline V gene has CDR1 LGHNA and CDR2 YNFKEQ. Trimming cost V 1 base and J 7 bases; bases outside gene matches: 8. CDR3 protein: CASSQARAGGKNEQFF. DNA of the CDR3: TGTGCCAGCAGCCAAGCTCGAGCGGGAGGAAAGAATGAGCAGTTCTTC.

This chain joins TRBV9 and TRBJ2-1; 10 nucleotides match TRBD2. V shed 3 bases, J shed 4 bases, and the junction held 7 bases outside the gene matches. Germline V gene data show CDR1 as SGDLS and CDR2 as YYNGEE. This CDR3 spans 16 amino acids. CDR3 DNA: TGTGCCAGCAGCGCGACTACTAGCGGGGCATACAATGAGCAGTTCTTC. It codes for CASSATTSGAYNEQFF.

The chain combines TRBV4-2 with TRBJ2-1, with 11 bases fitting TRBD1. After removal of 2 bases from V and 7 bases from J, the junction contained 7 bases not matched to a gene. This CDR3 region has 16 residues. Per the germline V gene, CDR1 is LGHNA and CDR2 is YNFKEQ. The CDR3, as DNA: TGTGCCAGCAGCCAAAACCGGGACAGGGGGTGTAATGAGCAGTTCTTC. Its protein product is CASSQNRDRGCNEQFF.

The rearrangement uses TRBV7-6 and TRBJ1-2; D might be TRBD1 (5 bases). V was cut by 1 base and J by 8 bases, with 14 bases left in between. The germline gives CDR1 SGHVS, CDR2 FNYEAQ. The CDR3 length is 14 residues. The CDR3, as DNA: TGTGCCAGCAGCTTAGGATGGGGGGGTTTGGGCTACACCTTC. Protein product: CASSLGWGGLGYTF.

There are a few counts of this clone. The gene calls are TRBV30 and TRBJ2-7; 8 nucleotides agree with TRBD1. The CDR3 is 15 residues long. Germline CDR1 GTSNPN, CDR2 SVGIG (reference sequence). The ends lost 4 bases at V and 4 bases at J; junction bases unmatched: 12. CDR3 amino acids: CAWKTSGGGVYEQYF. For the CDR3, the DNA is TGTGCCTGGAAAACCTCAGGGGGCGGTGTATACGAGCAGTACTTC.